Each of the 8 T cell receptor beta chains below was sequenced from the same sample in a study of CD4+ T cells in melanoma. This table comes from immunoSEQ multiplex PCR, and its TCRdb copy is limited to in-frame clones, with some not included. The table lists about 21,000 clones, over 75% of them singletons. Receptor source: a human donor with melanoma.

The chain recombines TRBV28 with TRBJ1-5; D unresolved. V shed 0 bases and J shed 0 bases, with 3 bases lying between them. The CDR3 runs 14 residues. Looked up from germline, CDR1 is MDHEN and CDR2 is SYDVKM. The CDR3 is CASSLWSSNQPQHF. DNA of the CDR3: TGTGCCAGCAGTTTATGGAGTAGCAATCAGCCCCAGCATTTT.

This sequence joins TRBV11-1 and TRBJ2-1, with 8 bases aligning to TRBD2. CDR1 and CDR2 (germline): SGHAT, FQDESV (reference sequence). The CDR3 loop spans 15 amino acids. With 6 bases clipped from V and 6 bases from J, the junction kept 10 bases outside the gene matches. CDR3 sequence: CASSFSGGIVNEQFF. CDR3 nucleotides: TGTGCCAGCAGTTTCAGCGGGGGTATTGTCAATGAGCAGTTCTTC.

This clone was observed once. The chain is built from TRBV18 and TRBJ1-4; 7 bases line up with TRBD1. The trim removed 2 bases at V and 3 bases at J, leaving 6 bases unmatched. This CDR3 spans 16 amino acids. The germline V gene has CDR1 KGHSH and CDR2 LQKENI. The CDR3 sequence: CASSPLTGLANEKLFF. CDR3 sequence (DNA): TGTGCCAGCTCACCATTGACAGGGTTGGCTAATGAAAAACTGTTTTTT.

The chain carries TRBV5-1 and TRBJ1-4, with 7 bases identical to TRBD1. The CDR3 loop spans 15 amino acids. J lost 6 bases, V lost 1 base, and 6 bases had no gene match. Germline values: CDR1 SGHRS, CDR2 YFSETQ. The chain's CDR3 is CASSLQGDIDEKLFF. The CDR3 nucleotides read TGCGCCAGCAGCTTGCAGGGGGACATAGATGAAAAACTGTTTTTT.

V and J are TRBV15 and TRBJ2-2, with 9 nucleotides matching TRBD1. V was clipped by 1 base and J by 7 bases; unmatched bases: 4. CDR1 is LNHNV and CDR2 is YYDKDF in the germline V gene (reference sequence). The CDR3 covers 15 residues. CDR3 sequence: CATSRAQGAGGELFF. The DNA of the CDR3 is TGTGCCACCAGCAGAGCACAGGGGGCCGGCGGGGAGCTGTTTTTT. Full variable domain (remainder filled in from reference TRBV15 and TRBJ2-2): DAMVIQNPRYQVTQFGKPVTLSCSQTLNHNVMYWYQQKSSQAPKLLFHYYDKDFNNEADTPDNFQSRRPNTSFCFLDIRSPGLGDTAMYLCATSRAQGAGGELFFGEGSRLTVL.

The chain carries TRBV4-1 and TRBJ1-2, with 7 bases aligning to TRBD1. From germline, CDR1 is MGHRA and CDR2 YSYEKL. This CDR3 spans 13 amino acids. Trimming took 8 bases from V and 3 from J; bases not matched to a gene: 6. In DNA, the CDR3 is TGCGCCAGCTCGACAGGGAGGTACTATGGCTACACCTTC. Protein product: CASSTGRYYGYTF.

The chain employs TRBV7-2 and TRBJ2-3; D remains unclear. Germline CDR1 is SGHTA and CDR2 is FQGNSA. Trimming cost V 6 bases and J 6 bases, with 10 bases left between them. The CDR3 has 12 amino acids. CDR3 nucleotides: TGTGCCAGCAGTCTGAATCGGGATACGCAGTATTTT. It specifies CASSLNRDTQYF. The full variable domain, rest sourced from reference TRBV7-2 and TRBJ2-3, is GAGVSQSPSNKVTEKGKDVELRCDPISGHTALYWYRQSLGQGLEFLIYFQGNSAPDKSGLPSDRFSAERTGGSVSTLTIQRTQQEDSAVYLCASSLNRDTQYFGPGTRLTVL.

The J gene is TRBJ1-1, the V gene TRBV5-1; maybe TRBD1 (5 bases). Trimming cost V 4 bases and J 5 bases, with 15 bases left between them. The germline CDR1 and CDR2 sequences are SGHRS and YFSETQ. The CDR3 runs to 14 residues. CDR3 DNA sequence: TGCGCCAGCAGCCCACCCGACAGTTGGACTGAAGCTTTCTTT. It is translated as CASSPPDSWTEAFF.